This T cell receptor (beta chain) stems from a study of spatial heterogeneity in lung cancer. Study-level findings and limits: Counts of expanded alpha and beta TCRs within tumors tracked the tumor nonsynonymous mutation count.

The time point: sample taken at primary tumor resection. This clonotype was counted at least ten times. The antigen is unknown. TCRdb ran MiXCR on the 5' RACE reads and lists one entry per CDR3 protein. Altogether around 5,000 distinct CDR3 sequences are present, 6% to 8.5% being singletons, with the ten largest covering about 18%. Germline V gives CDR1 SGHRS, CDR2 YFSETQ. J gave up 1 base and V 0 bases, and 2 bases lay outside the gene matches. There are 17 residues in the CDR3. This receptor was identified in a male donor with early-stage non-small cell lung cancer. The sequencing used lung tumor tissue, collected at surgery. The J gene is TRBJ2-2, the V gene TRBV5-1; 11 bases map to TRBD2. Written as DNA, the CDR3 is TGCGCCAGCAGCTTGGCACTAGCGGGAGAGAACACCGGGGAGCTGTTTTTT. Protein product: CASSLALAGENTGELFF.